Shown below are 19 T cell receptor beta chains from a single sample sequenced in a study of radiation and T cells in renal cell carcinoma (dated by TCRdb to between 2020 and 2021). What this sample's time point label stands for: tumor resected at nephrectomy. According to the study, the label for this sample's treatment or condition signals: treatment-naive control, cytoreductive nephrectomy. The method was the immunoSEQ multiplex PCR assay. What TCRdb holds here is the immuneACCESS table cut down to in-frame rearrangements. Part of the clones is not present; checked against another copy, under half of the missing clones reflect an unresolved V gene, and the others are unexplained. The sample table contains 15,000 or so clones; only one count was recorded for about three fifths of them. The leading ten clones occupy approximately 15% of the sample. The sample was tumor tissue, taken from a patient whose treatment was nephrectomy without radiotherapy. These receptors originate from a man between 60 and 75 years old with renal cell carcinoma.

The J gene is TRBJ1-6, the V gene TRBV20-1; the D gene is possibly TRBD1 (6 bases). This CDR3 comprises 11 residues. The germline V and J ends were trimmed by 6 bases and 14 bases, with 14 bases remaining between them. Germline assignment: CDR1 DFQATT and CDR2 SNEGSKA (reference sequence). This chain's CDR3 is CSAEGGDTLHF. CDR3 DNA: TGCAGTGCGGAAGGGGGAGACACCCTCCACTTT.

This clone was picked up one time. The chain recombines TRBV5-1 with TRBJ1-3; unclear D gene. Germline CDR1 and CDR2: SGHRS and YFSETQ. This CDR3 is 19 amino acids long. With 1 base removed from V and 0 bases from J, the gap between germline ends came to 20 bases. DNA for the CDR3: TGCGCCAGCAGCTTGTTGGGTGGTTTGGGGAGGCCCTCTGGAAACACCATATATTTT. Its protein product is CASSLLGGLGRPSGNTIYF.

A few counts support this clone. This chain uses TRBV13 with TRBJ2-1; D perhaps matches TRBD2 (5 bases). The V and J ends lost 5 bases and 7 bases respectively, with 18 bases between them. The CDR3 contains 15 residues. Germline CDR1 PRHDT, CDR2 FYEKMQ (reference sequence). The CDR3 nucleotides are TGTGCCAGCAGCGTTAAAAGGAGGAGAGGGAATGAGCAGTTCTTC. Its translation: CASSVKRRRGNEQFF.

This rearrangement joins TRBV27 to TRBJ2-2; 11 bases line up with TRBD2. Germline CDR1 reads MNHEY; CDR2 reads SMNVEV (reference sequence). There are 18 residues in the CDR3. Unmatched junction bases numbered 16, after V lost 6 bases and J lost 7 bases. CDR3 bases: TGTGCCAGCAGGCGGTTTGGGGTAGCGGGGGGGCCGGTCGGGGAGCTGTTTTTT. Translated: CASRRFGVAGGPVGELFF.

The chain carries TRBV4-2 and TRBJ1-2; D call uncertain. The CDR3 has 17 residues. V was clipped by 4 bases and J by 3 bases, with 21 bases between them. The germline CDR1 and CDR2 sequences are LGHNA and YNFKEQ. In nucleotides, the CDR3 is TGTGCCAGCAGCCTTGCTCCGTATCGGGTAGAAGACTATGGCTACACCTTC. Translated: CASSLAPYRVEDYGYTF.

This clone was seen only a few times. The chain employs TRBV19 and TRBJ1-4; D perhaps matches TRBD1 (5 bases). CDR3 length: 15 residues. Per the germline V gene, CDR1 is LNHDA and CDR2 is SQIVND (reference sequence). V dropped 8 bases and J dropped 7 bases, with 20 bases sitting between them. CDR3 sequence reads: CASARRGGRVEKLFF. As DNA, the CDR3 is TGTGCCAGTGCCCGCCGGGGGGGTAGGGTTGAAAAACTGTTTTTT. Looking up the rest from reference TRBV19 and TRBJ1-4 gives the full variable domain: DGGITQSPKYLFRKEGQNVTLSCEQNLNHDAMYWYRQDPGQGLRLIYYSQIVNDFQKGDIAEGYSVSREKKESFPLTVTSAQKNPTAFYLCASARRGGRVEKLFFGSGTQLSVL.

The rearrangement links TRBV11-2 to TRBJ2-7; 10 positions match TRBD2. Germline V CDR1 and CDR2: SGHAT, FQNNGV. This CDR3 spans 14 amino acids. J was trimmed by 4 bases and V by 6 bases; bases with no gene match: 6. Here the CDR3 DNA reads TGTGCCAGCAGTCCCAAGCGGGGGGGGTACGAGCAGTACTTC. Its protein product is CASSPKRGGYEQYF.

The CDR3 loop reads CASSPWRGGGEGYTF. The CDR3 nucleotides read TGTGCCAGCAGCCCCTGGAGAGGAGGCGGGGAGGGCTACACCTTC. The chain has TRBV28 and TRBJ1-2, with no clear D. Germline lookup yields CDR1 MDHEN and CDR2 SYDVKM. CDR3 length: 15 amino acids. V was shortened by 6 bases and J by 8 bases, with 22 bases between the two germline ends.

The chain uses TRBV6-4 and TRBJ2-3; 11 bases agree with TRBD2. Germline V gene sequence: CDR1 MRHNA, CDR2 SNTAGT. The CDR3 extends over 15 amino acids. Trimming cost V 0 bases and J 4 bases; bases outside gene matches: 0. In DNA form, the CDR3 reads TGTGCCAGCAGTGACTCTAGCGGGGGGGCAGATACGCAGTATTTT. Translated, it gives CASSDSSGGADTQYF.

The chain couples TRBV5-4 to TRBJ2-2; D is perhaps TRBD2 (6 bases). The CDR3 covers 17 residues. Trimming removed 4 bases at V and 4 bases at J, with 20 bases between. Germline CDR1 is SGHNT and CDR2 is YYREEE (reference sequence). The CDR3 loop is CASSPRGWGGFTGELFF. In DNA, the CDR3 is TGTGCCAGCAGCCCACGGGGGTGGGGTGGTTTCACCGGGGAGCTGTTTTTT.

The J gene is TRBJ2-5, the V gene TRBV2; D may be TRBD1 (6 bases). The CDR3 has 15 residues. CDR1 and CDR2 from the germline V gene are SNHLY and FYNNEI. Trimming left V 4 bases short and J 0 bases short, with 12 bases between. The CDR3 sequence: CASSVRQAHQETQYF. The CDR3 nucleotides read TGTGCCAGCAGTGTGCGACAGGCCCACCAAGAGACCCAGTACTTC.

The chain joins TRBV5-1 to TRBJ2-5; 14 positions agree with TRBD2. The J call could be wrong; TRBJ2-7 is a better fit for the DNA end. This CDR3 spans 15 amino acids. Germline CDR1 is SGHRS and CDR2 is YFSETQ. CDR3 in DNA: TGCGCCAGCAGCTCCCTCGGGACTAGCGGGGGCGAGCAGTACTTC. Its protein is CASSSLGTSGGEQYF.

The CDR3 sequence: CASSKGAETRIHTGELFF. The CDR3 DNA reads as TGTGCCAGCAGCAAAGGCGCGGAGACGAGAATCCACACCGGGGAGCTGTTTTTT. The chain uses TRBV21-1 and TRBJ2-2; whether TRBD2, the table's D call, matches the DNA was not checked. TRBV21-1 is annotated as a pseudogene. The CDR3 has 18 residues.

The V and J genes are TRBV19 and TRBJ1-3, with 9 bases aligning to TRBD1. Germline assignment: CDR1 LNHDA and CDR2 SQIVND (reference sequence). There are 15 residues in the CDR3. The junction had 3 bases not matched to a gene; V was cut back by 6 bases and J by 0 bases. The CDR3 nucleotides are TGTGCCAGTAGAGAGGACAGGGGCTCTGGAAACACCATATATTTT. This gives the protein CASREDRGSGNTIYF.

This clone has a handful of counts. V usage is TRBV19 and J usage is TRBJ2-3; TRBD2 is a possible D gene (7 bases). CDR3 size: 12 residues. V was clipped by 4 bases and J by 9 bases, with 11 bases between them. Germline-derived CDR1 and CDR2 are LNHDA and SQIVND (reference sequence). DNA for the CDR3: TGTGCCAGTAGTAGGGGGGGCTTGACGCAGTATTTT. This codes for CASSRGGLTQYF. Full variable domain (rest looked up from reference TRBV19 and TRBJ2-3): DGGITQSPKYLFRKEGQNVTLSCEQNLNHDAMYWYRQDPGQGLRLIYYSQIVNDFQKGDIAEGYSVSREKKESFPLTVTSAQKNPTAFYLCASSRGGLTQYFGPGTRLTVL.

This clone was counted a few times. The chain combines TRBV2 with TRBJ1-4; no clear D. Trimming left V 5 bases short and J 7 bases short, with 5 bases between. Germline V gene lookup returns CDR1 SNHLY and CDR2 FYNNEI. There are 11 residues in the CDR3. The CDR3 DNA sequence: TGTGCCAGCAGTTACATTGAAAAACTGTTTTTT. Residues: CASSYIEKLFF.

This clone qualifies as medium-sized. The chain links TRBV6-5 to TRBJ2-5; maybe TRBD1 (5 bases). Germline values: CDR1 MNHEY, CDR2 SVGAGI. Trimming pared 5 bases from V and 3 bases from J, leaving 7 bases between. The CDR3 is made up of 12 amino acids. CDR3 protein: CASSTGEETQYF. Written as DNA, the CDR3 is TGTGCCAGCAGTACAGGTGAAGAGACCCAGTACTTC.

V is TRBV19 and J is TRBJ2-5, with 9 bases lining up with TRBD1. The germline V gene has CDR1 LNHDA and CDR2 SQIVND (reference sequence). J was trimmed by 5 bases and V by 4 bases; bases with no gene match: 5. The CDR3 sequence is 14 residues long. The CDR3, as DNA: TGTGCCAGTAGTACGTTGACAGGGGGTGAGACCCAGTACTTC. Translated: CASSTLTGGETQYF.

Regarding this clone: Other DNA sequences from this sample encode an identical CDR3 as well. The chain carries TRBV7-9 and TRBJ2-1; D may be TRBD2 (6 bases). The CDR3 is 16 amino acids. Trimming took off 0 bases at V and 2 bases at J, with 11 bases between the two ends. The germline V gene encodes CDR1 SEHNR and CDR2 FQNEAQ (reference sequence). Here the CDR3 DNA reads TGTGCCAGCAGCTTAGCGCTGGCGGGGACCTACAATGAGCAGTTCTTC. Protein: CASSLALAGTYNEQFF.